The present TCR beta chain was sequenced within a study of shared clonotypes between healthy human individuals. The wider study: Researchers assigned three CD4 naive, three CD4 memory, two CD8 naive and one CD8 memory plate to each donor.

The repertoire was sequenced with immunoSEQ multiplex PCR; TCRdb's copy has only in-frame clones and lacks some. The profile covers about 710,000 clones, with roughly two thirds appearing a single time and over 1.5% taken by the ten largest. The V gene's germline CDR1 is SEHNR and CDR2 FQNEAQ (reference sequence). V was cut by 0 bases and J by 8 bases, with 13 bases left in between. The CDR3 runs to 14 residues. Study conclusions and caveats: Clonotypes not shared had lower generation probabilities than those common to all four donors. Shared across a few donors were approximately 5% of the naive CD4 clonotypes.

About this clone itself: Antigen: not known.

The authors divided CD4+ cells into CD45RA+ naive and CD45RA-negative memory subsets. The rearrangement links TRBV7-9 to TRBJ1-2; TRBD1 is a possible D gene (6 bases). Sequencing was done on a sample of memory CD4+ T cells sorted from blood. Specified subset: CD45RA-negative fraction. The receptor's source is a woman aged 25 to 39 in good health. DNA for the CDR3: TGTGCCAGCAGCTTAGCGGATGGGGGGCGAGGCTACACCTTC. Its protein is CASSLADGGRGYTF.